The clone carrying this TCR beta chain was counted only a few times. The antigen remains undetermined. The sample comes from a study of blood T cells in healthy people across ages. Whole-study findings and limits: Donor CMV status, an unknown factor, possibly confounded changes in expanded clonotypes. PBMC samples, being unsorted, prevented any conclusive comparison of naive and antigen-experienced cells.

The second PCR ran roughly 6 to 11 cycles with a sample-barcoded 5' primer and J-beta primers. MiXCR, run by TCRdb on the 5' RACE reads, gives a single entry per CDR3 protein. The sample consists of 1.5 million to 2 million distinct CDR3 sequences, about 28% of them appearing once. CDR1 is SGHTA, CDR2 FQGTGA, per germline. The CDR3 is 16 amino acids. V was pared by 1 base and J by 2 bases, with 2 bases of the junction left unmatched. This sequence originates from a woman in her 30s in good health. Material: blood. The chain uses TRBV7-3 and TRBJ2-1; 10 bases fit TRBD2. This chain's CDR3 is CASSLKLAGAYNEQFF. DNA for the CDR3: TGTGCCAGCAGCTTAAAGCTAGCGGGGGCCTACAATGAGCAGTTCTTC.